The TCR beta chain under discussion was sequenced for a study of early T cells in non-severe SARS-CoV-2 infection. General observations from the study: Anti-spike CD8 responses were favored in VDJdb matching, and private and CD4 specificities were missed.

The length of the CDR3 is 15 residues. V shed 6 bases and J shed 2 bases, with 16 bases lying between them. In its sample, this clonotype was seen many times. No antigen is known for it. Separate cDNA molecules each had unique molecular identifiers attached to them. One entry per CDR3 protein results from TCRdb running MiXCR on the 5' RACE reads. Seen here are around 44,000 distinct CDR3 sequences, about 9.8% observed once, and the top ten hold roughly 8.3%. The rearrangement joins TRBV12-3 or TRBV12-4 to TRBJ1-2, with D perhaps matching TRBD1 (5 bases). Sequencing was done on a sample of whole blood. The receptor comes from an adult who was a healthcare worker with PCR-confirmed SARS-CoV-2 infection or an uninfected control (not recorded which). Here the CDR3 reads CASRTRTLPNYGYTF. The CDR3 DNA reads as TGTGCCAGCAGGACCCGGACACTACCCAACTATGGCTACACCTTC.